What follows are 12 T cell receptor beta chains derived from one specimen sequenced in a study of blood T cell repertoires in COVID-19. The repertoire was sequenced with immunoSEQ multiplex PCR; TCRdb's copy has only in-frame clones and lacks some. This table holds roughly 320,000 clones, roughly 90% found once. The source material was PBMCs or T cells enriched from blood (not recorded which). These receptors came from a woman aged 25 to 39 who had been exposed to COVID-19.

As regards this clone: At one boundary the junction diverges from the germline segment, which might be a read error. The V and J genes are TRBV2 and TRBJ1-2; 8 bases are a match to TRBD1. Per the germline V gene, CDR1 is SNHLY and CDR2 is FYNNEI. The length of the CDR3 is 14 residues. The CDR3, as DNA: TGTGCCAGCAGTGAACAGGGGGCTAAATATGGCTACACCTTC. The encoded protein is CASSEQGAKYGYTF.

The V gene is TRBV4-2, the J gene TRBJ2-3, with 13 bases lining up with TRBD2. The V gene end was trimmed by 2 bases and the J gene end by 1 base; junction bases not matched to a gene: 3. Germline V CDR1 and CDR2: LGHNA, YNFKEQ. CDR3 length: 17 amino acids. CDR3 in DNA: TGTGCCAGCAGCCAACAAGGGACTAGCGGGGGCACAGATACGCAGTATTTT. This translates into CASSQQGTSGGTDTQYF.

The rearrangement joins TRBV6-5 to TRBJ2-3; 7 bases align to TRBD2. The CDR3 length is 16 residues. After removal of 2 bases from V and 3 bases from J, the junction contained 8 bases not matched to a gene. Germline V gene data show CDR1 as MNHEY and CDR2 as SVGAGI. The CDR3 loop reads CASSYGSRRGTDTQYF. Written as DNA, the CDR3 is TGTGCCAGCAGTTACGGGTCGCGGCGGGGGACAGATACGCAGTATTTT.

J is TRBJ1-2 and V is TRBV7-9, with 10 bases lining up with TRBD1. J gave up 8 bases and V 1 base, and 4 bases lay outside the gene matches. The CDR3 extends over 14 amino acids. Per the germline V gene, CDR1 is SEHNR and CDR2 is FQNEAQ (reference sequence). CDR3 DNA sequence: TGTGCCAGCAGCTTAGGACAGGGGGCGAAAGGCTACACCTTC. Its protein is CASSLGQGAKGYTF.

The chain uses TRBV4-3 and TRBJ1-3, with a possible D match to TRBD1 (5 bases). The ends were cut back, 5 bases at V and 4 bases at J, with 15 bases in the middle. CDR1 LGHNA and CDR2 YSLEER come from the germline V gene. There are 15 residues in the CDR3. In nucleotides, the CDR3 is TGCGCCAGCAGCTTAAACGGGGGAGGAGGAAACACCATATATTTT. This translates into CASSLNGGGGNTIYF.

The chain uses TRBV4-1 and TRBJ2-1, with 8 nucleotides matching TRBD2. Trimming took 4 bases from V and 0 from J; bases not matched to a gene: 5. The CDR3 length is 16 residues. Germline CDR1 reads MGHRA; CDR2 reads YSYEKL. CDR3 in DNA: TGCGCCAGCAGCCCCCGACGGGGGGGCTCCTACAATGAGCAGTTCTTC. Translating it yields CASSPRRGGSYNEQFF.

The rearrangement links TRBV29-1 to TRBJ1-1; D call uncertain. The CDR3 sequence is 13 residues long. In germline, CDR1 is SQVTM, CDR2 ANQGSEA. Trimming cost V 3 bases and J 5 bases, with 13 bases left between them. The CDR3 protein is CSVDRVRGTEAFF. The CDR3 bases are TGCAGCGTTGACCGGGTGAGAGGAACTGAAGCTTTCTTT.

The chain employs TRBV25-1 and TRBJ2-7; possible D gene TRBD2, 6 bases. Germline V gene data show CDR1 as MGHDK and CDR2 as SYGVNS. The CDR3 contains 13 residues. Trimming removed 0 bases at V and 6 bases at J, with 9 bases between. CDR3 DNA sequence: TGTGCCAGCAGTGAATATCTAGCGAGCGAGCAGTACTTC. Its protein is CASSEYLASEQYF.

The rearrangement joins TRBV13 to TRBJ1-5; TRBD1 agrees at 10 bases. Germline V gene data show CDR1 as PRHDT and CDR2 as FYEKMQ (reference sequence). J lost 3 bases, V lost 0 bases, and 2 bases had no gene match. There are 16 residues in the CDR3. The CDR3 DNA follows: TGTGCCAGCAGCTTAGGGGGACAGGGGATCAATCAGCCCCAGCATTTT. Amino acid sequence: CASSLGGQGINQPQHF.

The chain joins TRBV4-2 to TRBJ1-6, with D unclear. Between the trimmed V and J ends, which lost 0 bases and 11 bases, there was a span of 11 bases. The germline V gene encodes CDR1 LGHNA and CDR2 YNFKEQ. This CDR3 spans 14 amino acids. The CDR3 region has the DNA TGTGCCAGCAGCCAAGATCTAGCGGACCCACCCCTCCACTTT. This gives the protein CASSQDLADPPLHF.

V usage is TRBV19 and J usage is TRBJ1-6; D uncertain. The length of the CDR3 is 15 residues. Trimming cost V 5 bases and J 5 bases, with 13 bases left between them. Germline lookup yields CDR1 LNHDA and CDR2 SQIVND (reference sequence). The CDR3 here is CASSPFGLNNSPLHF. CDR3 coding DNA: TGTGCCAGTAGTCCATTCGGTCTTAATAATTCACCCCTCCACTTT.

The gene calls are TRBV19 and TRBJ1-1, with 10 positions matching TRBD1. This CDR3 spans 16 amino acids. CDR1 is LNHDA and CDR2 is SQIVND in the germline V gene (reference sequence). Germline trimming cut 5 bases from V and 5 bases from J; bases unmatched to any gene: 11. The CDR3 coding sequence is TGTGCCAGTAGTGACCCGCCGGGACAGGGGAGGACTGAAGCTTTCTTT. Translation gives CASSDPPGQGRTEAFF.